This entry lists 12 T cell receptor beta chains sequenced from one sample in a study of cytomegalovirus exposure and HLA in healthy donors. The PCR used 60 Vbeta and 13 Jbeta primers. Only in-frame clones appear in the TCRdb table, and some are missing; sequencing was by immunoSEQ multiplex PCR. The sample includes under 170,000 clones, roughly 63% of them seen just once. Sequences were obtained from PBMCs. The receptors were gathered from a woman aged 55-69 years in good health and CMV-seropositive.

The CDR3 region is CASSSWRTEAFF. The DNA for the CDR3 is TGTGCCAGTAGTAGTTGGAGGACTGAAGCTTTCTTT. The chain combines TRBV19 with TRBJ1-1; D gene uncertain. Germline assignment: CDR1 LNHDA and CDR2 SQIVND (reference sequence). The V end lost 4 bases, the J end lost 5 bases, and 8 bases lay between the germline ends. The CDR3 has 12 residues.

The V and J genes are TRBV6-6 and TRBJ2-6; the match to TRBD2 covers 8 bases. From germline, CDR1 is MNHNY and CDR2 SVGAGI (reference sequence). CDR3 length equals 15 residues. V lost 10 bases and J lost 0; bases outside the gene matches: 5. The CDR3 nucleotides read TGTGCCACCCGGGGGGGATCCTCTGGGGCCAACGTCCTGACTTTC. The encoded protein is CATRGGSSGANVLTF.

The V and J genes are TRBV28 and TRBJ2-2; 14 bases agree with TRBD2. After removal of 5 bases from V and 3 bases from J, the junction contained 11 bases not matched to a gene. The CDR3 runs to 19 residues. CDR1 MDHEN and CDR2 SYDVKM come from the germline V gene. The CDR3 DNA sequence: TGTGCCAGCAGTCCCCCCCTGACTAGCGGGAGGGTCGACACCGGGGAGCTGTTTTTT. It is translated as CASSPPLTSGRVDTGELFF. Full variable domain (missing parts from reference TRBV28 and TRBJ2-2): DVKVTQSSRYLVKRTGEKVFLECVQDMDHENMFWYRQDPGLGLRLIYFSYDVKMKEKGDIPEGYSVSREKKERFSLILESASTNQTSMYLCASSPPLTSGRVDTGELFFGEGSRLTVL.

The V call is TRBV29-1, the J call TRBJ2-1; D not certain. CDR3 length equals 14 residues. Germline V gene lookup returns CDR1 SQVTM and CDR2 ANQGSEA. V lost 4 bases and J 9 bases, leaving 19 bases between the germline ends. The DNA of the CDR3 is TGCAGCGTTGTTGTAGTCCCCCAGGTTGGTGAGCAGTTCTTC. It translates to CSVVVVPQVGEQFF.

The chain carries TRBV27 and TRBJ2-5; 14 bases align to TRBD2. Germline V gene lookup returns CDR1 MNHEY and CDR2 SMNVEV (reference sequence). The junction had 14 bases not matched to a gene; V was cut back by 6 bases and J by 2 bases. The CDR3 extends over 19 amino acids. The CDR3 region is CASRLRIDRTSGRQETQYF. The CDR3 nucleotides are TGTGCCAGCAGACTACGCATAGATCGGACTAGCGGGAGGCAAGAGACCCAGTACTTC.

The rearrangement links TRBV9 to TRBJ2-2; 14 nucleotides align to TRBD2. CDR3 length: 17 residues. CDR1 is SGDLS and CDR2 is YYNGEE in the germline V gene. V dropped 6 bases and J dropped 3; count of bases not matched to a gene: 7. CDR3 sequence: CASTGTSGSLDTGELFF. DNA for the CDR3: TGTGCCAGCACCGGGACTAGCGGGAGTTTGGACACCGGGGAGCTGTTTTTT.

V and J are TRBV5-1 and TRBJ2-1; possibly TRBD2 for D (5 bases). Trimming shortened V by 0 bases and J by 0 bases, and 7 bases separated the two germline ends. The CDR3 length is 15 residues. The germline gives CDR1 SGHRS, CDR2 YFSETQ. CDR3 DNA: TGCGCCAGCAGCTTGGGAGGGAGCTCCTACAATGAGCAGTTCTTC. It specifies CASSLGGSSYNEQFF.

In this sample, this clone turned up a few times. This rearrangement joins TRBV28 to TRBJ2-3; 8 bases fit TRBD1. The length of the CDR3 is 15 residues. CDR1 MDHEN and CDR2 SYDVKM come from the germline V gene. The ends lost 3 bases at V and 1 base at J; junction bases unmatched: 3. CDR3 coding DNA: TGTGCCAGCAGTTTTTTGGACAGGGGCACAGATACGCAGTATTTT. It codes for CASSFLDRGTDTQYF.

V usage is TRBV5-1 and J usage is TRBJ2-7; 10 bases are shared with TRBD2. The CDR3 is made up of 15 amino acids. V dropped 1 base and J dropped 6; count of bases not matched to a gene: 7. The germline V gene has CDR1 SGHRS and CDR2 YFSETQ. CDR3 sequence: CASSLTSGTAGEQYF. CDR3 nucleotide sequence: TGCGCCAGCAGCTTGACTAGCGGGACTGCGGGCGAGCAGTACTTC.

This rearrangement joins TRBV28 to TRBJ2-5; D is unclear. Germline-derived CDR1 and CDR2 are MDHEN and SYDVKM. The ends were cut back, 5 bases at V and 1 base at J, with 11 bases in the middle. This CDR3 region has 14 residues. CDR3 residues: CASSALAFQETQYF. In DNA, the CDR3 is TGTGCCAGCAGTGCTCTCGCGTTCCAAGAGACCCAGTACTTC.

The rearrangement joins TRBV6-5 to TRBJ2-7, with 8 bases fitting TRBD1. The CDR3 has 13 residues. The V gene end was trimmed by 9 bases and the J gene end by 3 bases; junction bases not matched to a gene: 7. Germline V CDR1 and CDR2: MNHEY, SVGAGI. The CDR3 loop is CASGPGGIYEQYF. The CDR3 DNA follows: TGTGCCAGTGGGCCAGGGGGCATCTACGAGCAGTACTTC.

The rearrangement links TRBV15 to TRBJ2-7; possible D gene TRBD2, 7 bases. This CDR3 region has 16 residues. V shed 1 base and J shed 0 bases, with 13 bases lying between them. Per the germline V gene, CDR1 is LNHNV and CDR2 is YYDKDF (reference sequence). The CDR3, as DNA: TGTGCCACCAGCAGAGCCCAAGGGGGGGCCTCCTACGAGCAGTACTTC. This sequence encodes CATSRAQGGASYEQYF. Full variable domain (rest looked up from reference TRBV15 and TRBJ2-7): DAMVIQNPRYQVTQFGKPVTLSCSQTLNHNVMYWYQQKSSQAPKLLFHYYDKDFNNEADTPDNFQSRRPNTSFCFLDIRSPGLGDTAMYLCATSRAQGGASYEQYFGPGTRLTVT.